The 24 T cell receptor beta chains listed next were all sequenced from one sample in a study of blood T cell repertoires in COVID-19. Sequencing used immunoSEQ multiplex PCR; TCRdb keeps in-frame clones, though not all of them. The sample has 30,000 to 35,000 clones; 75% to 80% are singletons. The source material was peripheral blood. Every receptor here comes from a human donor in a cohort sampled during active COVID-19.

The V and J genes are TRBV10-2 and TRBJ2-1; tentative D call: TRBD2 (5 bases). The CDR3 covers 13 residues. V was pared by 11 bases and J by 6 bases, with 17 bases between. Looked up from germline, CDR1 is WSHSY and CDR2 is SAAADI. CDR3 DNA sequence: TGCGCCGTAGCGCCTCCATCGGGCAATGAGCAGTTCTTC. It is translated as CAVAPPSGNEQFF.

The chain combines TRBV7-3 with TRBJ2-6; 7 nucleotides align to TRBD1. Unmatched junction bases numbered 16, after V lost 5 bases and J lost 0 bases. The germline V gene has CDR1 SGHTA and CDR2 FQGTGA. The CDR3 runs 20 residues. The CDR3 coding sequence is TGTGCCAGCAGCCCCCAGGGGGTTAGGGGAACCCTCTCTGGGGCCAACGTCCTGACTTTC. This encodes CASSPQGVRGTLSGANVLTF.

This clone is classed as medium-sized. This chain uses TRBV5-5 with TRBJ2-7, with 11 nucleotides matching TRBD2. This CDR3 is 15 amino acids long. The ends lost 0 bases at V and 5 bases at J; junction bases unmatched: 4. In germline, CDR1 is SGHKS, CDR2 YYEKEE (reference sequence). Here the CDR3 reads CASSLAGTSGHEQYF. The CDR3 DNA reads TGTGCCAGCAGCTTGGCCGGGACTAGCGGCCACGAGCAGTACTTC.

This sequence joins TRBV11-2 and TRBJ2-3; 8 bases line up with TRBD2. Germline loops: CDR1 SGHAT, CDR2 FQNNGV. After removal of 3 bases from V and 2 bases from J, the junction contained 7 bases not matched to a gene. This CDR3 comprises 16 residues. The CDR3: CASSFLLAENTDTQYF. The CDR3 DNA follows: TGTGCCAGCAGCTTCCTACTAGCGGAGAACACAGATACGCAGTATTTT.

The chain is built from TRBV7-9 and TRBJ1-1; a weak D match, TRBD1 (5 bases). Germline-derived CDR1 and CDR2 are SEHNR and FQNEAQ (reference sequence). V lost 1 base and J lost 1, with 7 bases in between. There are 14 residues in the CDR3. CDR3 sequence reads: CASSLETANTEAFF. CDR3 coding DNA: TGTGCCAGCAGCTTAGAGACAGCGAACACTGAAGCTTTCTTT.

This clone was seen just once. The chain carries TRBV7-9 and TRBJ2-3; 11 positions match TRBD2. The CDR3 extends over 18 amino acids. CDR1 and CDR2 (germline): SEHNR, FQNEAQ (reference sequence). V lost 5 bases and J lost 0; bases outside the gene matches: 10. This CDR3 is CASSTLPGLAVSTDTQYF. DNA of the CDR3: TGTGCCAGCAGCACCTTACCGGGACTAGCGGTTAGCACAGATACGCAGTATTTT.

The chain uses TRBV11-2 and TRBJ2-3; a weak D match, TRBD1 (6 bases). CDR1 is SGHAT and CDR2 is FQNNGV in the germline V gene. CDR3 size: 13 residues. The V gene lost 5 bases and the J gene lost 4 bases, with 10 bases spanning the gap. The CDR3, as DNA: TGTGCCAGCAGCCGCACAGGGCCAGATACGCAGTATTTT. This gives the protein CASSRTGPDTQYF.

V and J are TRBV15 and TRBJ2-3; D gene uncertain. CDR1 and CDR2 from the germline V gene are LNHNV and YYDKDF (reference sequence). The CDR3 runs to 13 residues. V lost 0 bases, J lost 6 bases, and 7 bases lay in between. The CDR3 loop is CATSRDWRDTQYF. CDR3 bases: TGTGCCACCAGCAGAGATTGGCGGGATACGCAGTATTTT. The complete variable domain, with remaining parts taken from reference TRBV15 and TRBJ2-3, reads DAMVIQNPRYQVTQFGKPVTLSCSQTLNHNVMYWYQQKSSQAPKLLFHYYDKDFNNEADTPDNFQSRRPNTSFCFLDIRSPGLGDTAMYLCATSRDWRDTQYFGPGTRLTVL.

The chain employs TRBV11-2 and TRBJ2-4; unclear D gene. The CDR3 has 16 residues. The V and J ends lost 5 bases and 0 bases respectively, with 14 bases between them. Germline-derived CDR1 and CDR2 are SGHAT and FQNNGV. The CDR3 bases are TGTGCCAGCAGCCCTAACCTGCGGATAGCCAAAAACATTCAGTACTTC. This sequence encodes CASSPNLRIAKNIQYF.

The V call is TRBV6-5, the J call TRBJ2-7; 11 nucleotides line up with TRBD2. This CDR3 region has 13 residues. V gave up 7 bases and J gave up 2 bases; unmatched junction bases: 1. CDR1 and CDR2 from the germline V gene are MNHEY and SVGAGI. The CDR3 DNA follows: TGTGCCAGCAAGACTAGCGGGACCTACGAGCAGTACTTC. Its protein product is CASKTSGTYEQYF.

The table lists this clone with a few counts. The J gene is TRBJ1-2, the V gene TRBV5-3; D is unresolved. Being an ORF, TRBV5-3 has a function that is uncertain. Trimming shortened V by 0 bases and J by 4 bases, and 10 bases separated the two germline ends. The CDR3 contains 14 residues. CDR3: CARSLAIRPYGYTF. The CDR3 DNA is TGTGCCAGAAGCTTGGCCATCAGGCCCTATGGCTACACCTTC.

The chain carries TRBV7-2 and TRBJ2-7, with TRBD2 matching over 7 bases. CDR3 size: 17 residues. Germline CDR1 reads SGHTA; CDR2 reads FQGNSA. V lost 0 bases and J lost 3; bases outside the gene matches: 11. CDR3 region: CASSLAPSGIRSYEQYF. The CDR3 DNA sequence: TGTGCCAGCAGCTTAGCGCCTAGCGGTATAAGAAGCTACGAGCAGTACTTC.

The chain employs TRBV11-2 and TRBJ2-1; tentatively, D is TRBD2 (6 bases). The CDR3 length is 16 residues. The V end lost 5 bases, the J end lost 5 bases, and 19 bases lay between the germline ends. Per germline, CDR1 SGHAT and CDR2 FQNNGV. The CDR3 sequence: CASSPSRDFVHNEQFF. CDR3 nucleotide sequence: TGTGCCAGCAGCCCAAGCCGGGACTTCGTCCACAATGAGCAGTTCTTC.

This clone has just one count. The gene calls are TRBV6-5 and TRBJ1-1; weak D call: TRBD1 (6 bases). The CDR3 runs 16 residues. Germline CDR1 reads MNHEY; CDR2 reads SVGAGI. V was trimmed by 0 bases and J by 6 bases, leaving 17 bases between them. The CDR3 region has the DNA TGTGCCAGCAGTTACTCGAAACAGGGTTCTTGGTCTGAAGCTTTCTTT. Its protein product is CASSYSKQGSWSEAFF.

V and J are TRBV5-1 and TRBJ1-4; D possibly corresponds to TRBD1 (5 bases). The CDR3 is made up of 14 amino acids. The V gene lost 5 bases and the J gene lost 4 bases, with 12 bases spanning the gap. Per germline, CDR1 SGHRS and CDR2 YFSETQ. The CDR3 reads CASRNPGGNEKLFF. CDR3 coding DNA: TGCGCCAGCAGGAATCCGGGGGGTAATGAAAAACTGTTTTTT.

The CDR3 DNA reads as TGTGCCAGCAGCCTACGACAGGGGAGCCCAATATTTTATAATTCACCCCTCCACTTT. The encoded protein is CASSLRQGSPIFYNSPLHF. The chain combines TRBV7-2 with TRBJ1-6, with 8 bases aligning to TRBD1. Germline CDR1 and CDR2: SGHTA and FQGNSA. This CDR3 has 19 amino acids. V dropped 5 bases and J dropped 4; count of bases not matched to a gene: 16.

CDR3 sequence: CASTLSGVGNQPQHF. For the CDR3, the DNA is TGTGCCAGCACCCTATCGGGGGTAGGGAATCAGCCCCAGCATTTT. The genes are TRBV7-2 and TRBJ1-5, with D possibly TRBD1 on 5 matching bases. Germline CDR1 is SGHTA and CDR2 is FQGNSA. V was shortened by 7 bases and J by 4 bases, with 17 bases between the two germline ends. This CDR3 spans 15 amino acids.

The V call is TRBV19, the J call TRBJ1-6; tentative D call: TRBD1 (6 bases). CDR1 and CDR2 from the germline V gene are LNHDA and SQIVND (reference sequence). Trimming took 5 bases from V and 10 from J, leaving 15 bases between them. The CDR3 runs to 14 residues. CDR3 in DNA: TGTGCCAGTAGTCCGACGGGGGGCGGCTCACCCCTCCACTTT. Amino acid sequence: CASSPTGGGSPLHF.

The J gene is TRBJ2-6, the V gene TRBV2; D is unclear. From germline, CDR1 is SNHLY and CDR2 FYNNEI. V was shortened by 8 bases and J by 0 bases, with 11 bases between the two germline ends. The CDR3 extends over 15 amino acids. Here the CDR3 reads CASEVLNSGANVLTF. In nucleotides, the CDR3 is TGTGCCAGCGAGGTATTGAACTCTGGGGCCAACGTCCTGACTTTC.

This chain joins TRBV7-3 and TRBJ2-3; TRBD1 is a possible D gene (6 bases). The CDR3 runs 14 residues. Germline CDR1 is SGHTA and CDR2 is FQGTGA. Trimming removed 6 bases at V and 7 bases at J, with 17 bases between. As DNA, the CDR3 is TGTGCCAGCAGTCGAACAGGGACGGATAATACGCAGTATTTT. Translated: CASSRTGTDNTQYF.

The V gene is TRBV11-2, the J gene TRBJ2-7; tentatively, D is TRBD2 (5 bases). Germline values: CDR1 SGHAT, CDR2 FQNNGV. The CDR3 contains 14 residues. Trimming shortened V by 6 bases and J by 4 bases, and 16 bases separated the two germline ends. This chain's CDR3 is CASRPGGLKYEQYF. Here the CDR3 DNA reads TGTGCCAGCAGGCCAGGCGGGCTTAAGTACGAGCAGTACTTC.

V and J are TRBV27 and TRBJ1-4; D may be TRBD1 (6 bases). V was trimmed by 5 bases and J by 8 bases, leaving 12 bases between them. This CDR3 has 13 amino acids. Germline CDR1 and CDR2: MNHEY and SMNVEV (reference sequence). This chain's CDR3 is CASSGRGREKLFF. In DNA, the CDR3 is TGTGCCAGCAGTGGCAGGGGCCGGGAAAAACTGTTTTTT.

V gene TRBV12-3 or TRBV12-4 combines with J gene TRBJ2-1; D not certain. Trimming took 4 bases from V and 8 from J, leaving 12 bases between them. The CDR3 runs to 13 residues. CDR3 residues: CASSSPDIHEQFF. CDR3 coding DNA: TGTGCCAGCAGTTCCCCCGACATCCATGAGCAGTTCTTC.

There are a few counts of this clone. The V gene is TRBV3-1 (or the pseudogene TRBV3-2), the J gene TRBJ1-6; 8 bases are a match to TRBD1. CDR1 is LGHDT, CDR2 YNNKEL, per germline (reference sequence). With V trimmed by 0 bases and J by 9 bases, 4 bases remained unmatched. The CDR3 is 15 residues long. The CDR3 is CASSQDTGGGSPLHF. The CDR3 bases are TGTGCCAGCAGCCAAGATACAGGGGGGGGTTCACCCCTCCACTTT.